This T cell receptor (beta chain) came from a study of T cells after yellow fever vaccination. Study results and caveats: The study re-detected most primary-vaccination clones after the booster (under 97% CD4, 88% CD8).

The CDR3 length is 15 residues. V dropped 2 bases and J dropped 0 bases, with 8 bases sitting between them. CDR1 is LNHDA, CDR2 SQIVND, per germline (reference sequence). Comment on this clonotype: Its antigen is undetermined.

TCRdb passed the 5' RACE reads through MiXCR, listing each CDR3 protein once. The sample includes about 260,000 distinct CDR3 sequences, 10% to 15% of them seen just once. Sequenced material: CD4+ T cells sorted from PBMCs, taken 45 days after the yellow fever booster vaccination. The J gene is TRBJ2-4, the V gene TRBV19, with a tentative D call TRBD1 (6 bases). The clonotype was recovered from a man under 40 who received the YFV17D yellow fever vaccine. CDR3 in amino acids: CASSIQGKAKNIQYF. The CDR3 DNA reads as TGTGCCAGTAGTATACAGGGGAAAGCCAAAAACATTCAGTACTTC.